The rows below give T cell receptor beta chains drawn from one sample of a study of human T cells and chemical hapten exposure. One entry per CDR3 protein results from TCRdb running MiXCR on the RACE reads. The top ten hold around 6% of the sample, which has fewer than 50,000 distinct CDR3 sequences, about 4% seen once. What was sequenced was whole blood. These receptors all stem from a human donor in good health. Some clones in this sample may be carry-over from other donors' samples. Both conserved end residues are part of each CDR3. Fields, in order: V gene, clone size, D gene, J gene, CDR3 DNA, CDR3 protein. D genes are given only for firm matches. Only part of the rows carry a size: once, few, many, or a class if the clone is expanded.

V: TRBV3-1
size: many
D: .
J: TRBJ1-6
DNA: TGTGCCAGCAGCGCGCGAGACACATATTCACCCCTCCACTTT
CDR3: CASSARDTYSPLHF

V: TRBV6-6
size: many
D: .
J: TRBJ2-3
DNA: TGTGCCAGCAACGGGAAGGCAGGGGTCACAGATACGCAGTATTTT
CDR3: CASNGKAGVTDTQYF

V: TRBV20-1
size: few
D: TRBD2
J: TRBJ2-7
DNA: TGCAGTGCTCGGGGACTAGCGGGAGCCTTCGTGCGCGAGCAGTACTTC
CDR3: CSARGLAGAFVREQYF

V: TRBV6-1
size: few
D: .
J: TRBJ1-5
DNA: TGTGCCAGCACTCCGGCCCCATATTATCAGCCCCAGCATTTT
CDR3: CASTPAPYYQPQHF

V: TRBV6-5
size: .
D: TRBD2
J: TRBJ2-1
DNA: TGTGCCAGCAGTTACTCATGGGGGGAGGGGTACAATGAGCAGTTCTTC
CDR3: CASSYSWGEGYNEQFF

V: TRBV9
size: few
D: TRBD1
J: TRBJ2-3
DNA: TGTGCCAGCAGCGGCGAAGGACAGGGGCCAGATACGCAGTATTTT
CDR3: CASSGEGQGPDTQYF

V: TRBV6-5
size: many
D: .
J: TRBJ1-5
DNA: TGTGCCAGCAGGCGGACCTCCAATCAGCCCCAGCATTTT
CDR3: CASRRTSNQPQHF

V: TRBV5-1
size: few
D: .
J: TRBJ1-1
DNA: TGCGCCAGCAGCTTGGAAGGAGTCTTGAAGTCGAACACTGAAGCTTTCTTT
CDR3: CASSLEGVLKSNTEAFF

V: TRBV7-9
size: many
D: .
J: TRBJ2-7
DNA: TGTGCCAGCAGTCTAGGGTATACCTACGAGCAGTACTTC
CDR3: CASSLGYTYEQYF

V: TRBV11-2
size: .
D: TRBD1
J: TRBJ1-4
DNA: TGTGCCAGCAGCTTCCCCAGGACAGGGGCGCCTTCTAATGAAAAACTGTTTTTT
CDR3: CASSFPRTGAPSNEKLFF

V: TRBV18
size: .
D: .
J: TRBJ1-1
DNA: TGTGCCAGCTCAATCCACCAGCAGGGGCCGAAGATTGAAGCTTTCTTT
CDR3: CASSIHQQGPKIEAFF

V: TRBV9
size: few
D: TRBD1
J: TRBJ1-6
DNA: TGTGCCAGCAGCACCCGGACAGGCCATTCACCCCTCCACTTT
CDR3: CASSTRTGHSPLHF

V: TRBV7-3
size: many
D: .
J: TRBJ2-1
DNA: TGTGCCAGCAGTGGGGGGGCTCGAGGGAATGAGCAGTTCTTC
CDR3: CASSGGARGNEQFF

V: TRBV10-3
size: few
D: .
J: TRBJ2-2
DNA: TGTGCCATCAGCCCCACCGGAGGGCCAACCGGGGAGCTGTTTTTT
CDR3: CAISPTGGPTGELFF

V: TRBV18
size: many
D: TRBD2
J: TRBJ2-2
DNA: TGTGCCAGCTCACGGCCGGGACTAGCGGCGGGGTCTGCGAACACCGGGGAGCTGTTTTTT
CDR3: CASSRPGLAAGSANTGELFF

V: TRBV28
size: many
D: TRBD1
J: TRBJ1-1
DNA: TGTGCCAGCAGGACAGGGGTTAGGACTGAAGCTTTCTTT
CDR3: CASRTGVRTEAFF

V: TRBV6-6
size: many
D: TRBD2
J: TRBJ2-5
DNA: TGTGCCAGCAGTTACAACGCGGGAGCTTTGGGAGAGACCCAGTACTTC
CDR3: CASSYNAGALGETQYF

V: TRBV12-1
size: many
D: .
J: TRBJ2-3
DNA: TGTGCCAGCACCAAACACTCCCGGGGTACGCAGTATTTT
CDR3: CASTKHSRGTQYF

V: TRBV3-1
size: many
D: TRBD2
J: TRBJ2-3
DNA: TGTGCCAGCAGCCAGGTCCTAGCGGGAGTTTCGGCAGATACGCAGTATTTT
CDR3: CASSQVLAGVSADTQYF

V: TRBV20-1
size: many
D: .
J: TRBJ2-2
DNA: TGCAGTGCTAGCTACACCGGGGAGCTGTTTTTT
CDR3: CSASYTGELFF

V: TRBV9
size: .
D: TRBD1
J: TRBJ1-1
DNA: TGTGCCAGCAGCGTGGTGGGACAGCTGAACACTGAAGCTTTCTTT
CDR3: CASSVVGQLNTEAFF

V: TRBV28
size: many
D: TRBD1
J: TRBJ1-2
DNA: TGTGCCAGCAGACCCTTGGACAGGTTAGAGGATTATGGCTACACCTTC
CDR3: CASRPLDRLEDYGYTF